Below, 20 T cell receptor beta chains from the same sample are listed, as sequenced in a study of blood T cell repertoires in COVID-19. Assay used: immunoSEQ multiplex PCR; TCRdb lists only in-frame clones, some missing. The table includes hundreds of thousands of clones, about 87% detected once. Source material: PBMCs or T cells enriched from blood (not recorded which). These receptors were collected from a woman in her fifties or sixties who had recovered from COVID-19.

CDR3 DNA: TGTGCCAGTAGTGAGGGGACAGGGTTGAGGCCCCAGCATTTT. Translation: CASSEGTGLRPQHF. This chain uses TRBV19 with TRBJ1-5, with 9 positions matching TRBD1. The CDR3 covers 14 residues. With V trimmed by 5 bases and J by 9 bases, 8 bases remained unmatched. Germline V gene sequence: CDR1 LNHDA, CDR2 SQIVND (reference sequence). The full variable domain, with the rest looked up from reference TRBV19 and TRBJ1-5, is DGGITQSPKYLFRKEGQNVTLSCEQNLNHDAMYWYRQDPGQGLRLIYYSQIVNDFQKGDIAEGYSVSREKKESFPLTVTSAQKNPTAFYLCASSEGTGLRPQHFGDGTRLSIL.

The CDR3 DNA reads as TGTGCCAGCAGCCCCCGGGACAGGACCATGAACACCGGGGAGCTGTTTTTT. It translates to CASSPRDRTMNTGELFF. This rearrangement joins TRBV3-1 (or the pseudogene TRBV3-2) to TRBJ2-2, with 8 bases matching TRBD1. The CDR3 is made up of 17 amino acids. V shed 4 bases and J 1 base; nucleotides not matched to a gene: 8. Germline loops: CDR1 LGHDT, CDR2 YNNKEL (reference sequence).

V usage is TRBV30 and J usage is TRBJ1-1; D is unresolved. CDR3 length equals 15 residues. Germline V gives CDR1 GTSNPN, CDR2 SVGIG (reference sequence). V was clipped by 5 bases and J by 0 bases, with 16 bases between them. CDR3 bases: TGTGCCTGGGCCCTTAAGAGGGATATGAACACTGAAGCTTTCTTT. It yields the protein CAWALKRDMNTEAFF.

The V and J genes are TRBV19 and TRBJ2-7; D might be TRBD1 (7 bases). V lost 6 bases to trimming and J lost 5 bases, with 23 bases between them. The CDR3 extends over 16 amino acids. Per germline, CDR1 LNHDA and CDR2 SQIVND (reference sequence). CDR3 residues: CASRRQGDPTGDEQYF. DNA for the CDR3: TGTGCCAGTAGGCGCCAGGGGGACCCTACGGGAGACGAGCAGTACTTC.

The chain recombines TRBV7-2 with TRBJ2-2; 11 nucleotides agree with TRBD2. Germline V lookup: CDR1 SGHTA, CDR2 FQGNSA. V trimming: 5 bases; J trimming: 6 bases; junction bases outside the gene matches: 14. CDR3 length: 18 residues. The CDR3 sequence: CASSPIAGGEAIPGELFF. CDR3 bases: TGTGCCAGCAGCCCTATAGCGGGAGGGGAGGCTATACCCGGGGAGCTGTTTTTT.

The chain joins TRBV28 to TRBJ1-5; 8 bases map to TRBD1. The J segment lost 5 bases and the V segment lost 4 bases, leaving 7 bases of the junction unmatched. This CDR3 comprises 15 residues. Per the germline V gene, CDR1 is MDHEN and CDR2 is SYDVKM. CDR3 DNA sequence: TGTGCCAGCAGTTCCCCCGGGACAGGTCATCAGCCCCAGCATTTT. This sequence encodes CASSSPGTGHQPQHF.

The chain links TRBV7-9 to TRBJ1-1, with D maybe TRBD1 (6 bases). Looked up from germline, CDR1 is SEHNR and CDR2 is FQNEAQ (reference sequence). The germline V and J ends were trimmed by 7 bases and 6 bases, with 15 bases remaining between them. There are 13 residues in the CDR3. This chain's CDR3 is CASTREAGAEAFF. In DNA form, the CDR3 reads TGTGCCAGCACCCGCGAAGCAGGGGCTGAAGCTTTCTTT.

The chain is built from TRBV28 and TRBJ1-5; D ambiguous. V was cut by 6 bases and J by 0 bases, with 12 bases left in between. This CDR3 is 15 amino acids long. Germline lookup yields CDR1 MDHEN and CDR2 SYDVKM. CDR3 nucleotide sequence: TGTGCCAGCAGGCCACAGCTTTATAGCAATCAGCCCCAGCATTTT. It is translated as CASRPQLYSNQPQHF.

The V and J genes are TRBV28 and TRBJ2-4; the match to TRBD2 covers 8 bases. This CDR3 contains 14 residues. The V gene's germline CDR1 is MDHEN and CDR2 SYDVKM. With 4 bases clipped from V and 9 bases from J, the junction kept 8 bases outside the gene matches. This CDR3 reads CASSSGTSRAIQYF. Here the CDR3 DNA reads TGTGCCAGCAGTTCTGGGACTAGTCGTGCCATTCAGTACTTC.

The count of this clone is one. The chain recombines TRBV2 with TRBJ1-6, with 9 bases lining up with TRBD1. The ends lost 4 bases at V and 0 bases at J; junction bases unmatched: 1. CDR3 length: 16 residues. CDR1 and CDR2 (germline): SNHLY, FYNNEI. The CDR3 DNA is TGTGCCAGCAGTGGGGGACAGGGCTCCTATAATTCACCCCTCCACTTT. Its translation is CASSGGQGSYNSPLHF.

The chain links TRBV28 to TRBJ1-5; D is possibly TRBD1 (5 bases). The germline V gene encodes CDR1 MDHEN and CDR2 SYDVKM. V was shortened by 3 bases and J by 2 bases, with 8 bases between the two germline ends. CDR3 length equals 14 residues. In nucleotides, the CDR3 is TGTGCCAGCAGTTTGACCAGGGGCAATCAGCCCCAGCATTTT. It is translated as CASSLTRGNQPQHF.

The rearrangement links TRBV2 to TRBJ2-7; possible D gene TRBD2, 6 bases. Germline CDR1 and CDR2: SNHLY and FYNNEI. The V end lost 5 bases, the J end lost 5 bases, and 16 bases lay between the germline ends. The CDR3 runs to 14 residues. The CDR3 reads CASSTRLARDEQYF. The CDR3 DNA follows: TGTGCCAGCAGTACCCGGCTAGCGCGGGACGAGCAGTACTTC.

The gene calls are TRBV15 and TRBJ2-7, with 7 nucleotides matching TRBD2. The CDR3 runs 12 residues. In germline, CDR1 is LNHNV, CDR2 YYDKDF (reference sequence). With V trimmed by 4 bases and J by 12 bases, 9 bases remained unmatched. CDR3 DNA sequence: TGTGCCACCAGCACCACCGGGGGGTATCCGTACTTC. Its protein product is CATSTTGGYPYF.

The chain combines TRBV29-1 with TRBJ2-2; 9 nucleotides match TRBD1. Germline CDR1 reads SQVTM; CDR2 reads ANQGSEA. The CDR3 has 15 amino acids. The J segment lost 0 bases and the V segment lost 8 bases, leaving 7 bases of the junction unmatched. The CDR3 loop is CSSARQGANTGELFF. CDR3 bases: TGCAGCTCCGCCCGACAGGGGGCGAACACCGGGGAGCTGTTTTTT.

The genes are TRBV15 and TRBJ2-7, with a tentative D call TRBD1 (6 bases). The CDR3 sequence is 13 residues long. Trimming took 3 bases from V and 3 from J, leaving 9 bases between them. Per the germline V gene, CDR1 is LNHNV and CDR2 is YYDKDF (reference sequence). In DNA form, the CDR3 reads TGTGCCACCAGCAGGGGGGCCAACTACGAGCAGTACTTC. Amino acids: CATSRGANYEQYF.

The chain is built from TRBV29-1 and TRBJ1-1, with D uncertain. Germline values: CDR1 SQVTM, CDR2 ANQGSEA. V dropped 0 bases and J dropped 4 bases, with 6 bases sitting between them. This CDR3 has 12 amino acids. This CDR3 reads CSVEDTGTEAFF. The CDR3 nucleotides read TGCAGCGTTGAAGACACGGGCACTGAAGCTTTCTTT. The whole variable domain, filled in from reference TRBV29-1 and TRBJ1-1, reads SAVISQKPSRDICQRGTSLTIQCQVDSQVTMMFWYRQQPGQSLTLIATANQGSEATYESGFVIDKFPISRPNLTFSTLTVSNMSPEDSSIYLCSVEDTGTEAFFGQGTRLTVV.

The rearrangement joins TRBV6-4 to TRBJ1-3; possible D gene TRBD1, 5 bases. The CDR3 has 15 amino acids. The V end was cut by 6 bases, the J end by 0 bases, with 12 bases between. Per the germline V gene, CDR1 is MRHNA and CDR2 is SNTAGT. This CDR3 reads CASRPDRSSGNTIYF. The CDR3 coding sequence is TGTGCCAGCAGACCCGACAGATCCTCTGGAAACACCATATATTTT.

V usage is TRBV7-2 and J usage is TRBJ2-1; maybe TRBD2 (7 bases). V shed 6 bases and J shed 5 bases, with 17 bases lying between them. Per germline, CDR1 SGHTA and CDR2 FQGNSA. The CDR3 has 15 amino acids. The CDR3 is CASSRKGGGNNEQFF. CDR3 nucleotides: TGTGCCAGCAGTCGTAAGGGGGGGGGCAACAATGAGCAGTTCTTC. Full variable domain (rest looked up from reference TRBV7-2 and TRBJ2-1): GAGVSQSPSNKVTEKGKDVELRCDPISGHTALYWYRQSLGQGLEFLIYFQGNSAPDKSGLPSDRFSAERTGGSVSTLTIQRTQQEDSAVYLCASSRKGGGNNEQFFGPGTRLTVL.

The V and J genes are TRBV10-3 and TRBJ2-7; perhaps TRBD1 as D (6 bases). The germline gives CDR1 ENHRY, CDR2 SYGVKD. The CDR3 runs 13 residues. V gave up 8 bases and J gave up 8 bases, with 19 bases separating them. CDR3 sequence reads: CAIYPGSTGKQYF. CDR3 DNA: TGTGCCATCTATCCAGGAAGCACAGGGAAGCAGTACTTC.

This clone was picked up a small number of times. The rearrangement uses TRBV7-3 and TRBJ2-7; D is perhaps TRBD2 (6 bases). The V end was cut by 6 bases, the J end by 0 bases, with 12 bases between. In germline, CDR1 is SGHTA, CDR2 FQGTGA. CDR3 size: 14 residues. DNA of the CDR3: TGTGCCAGCAGTTTGGACGGGAGCTCCTACGAGCAGTACTTC. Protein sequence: CASSLDGSSYEQYF.